This T cell receptor beta chain was found in a study of blood T cell repertoires in COVID-19. As for the study in general: Both acute and convalescent COVID-19 samples were obtained from the United States, Italy and Spain. Sources were T cells, B-cell-depleted T cells, or PBMCs; the material itself was cDNA or gDNA.

The participants were between roughly 18 and 100 years old and came from 24 US areas. Each participant's cohort was designated according to participant-reported clinical history. This clone was recorded at least ten times. Assay: immunoSEQ multiplex PCR; the TCRdb copy retains only in-frame clones and omits some. This table holds around 250,000 clones, around 88% found once. The sequenced sample was PBMCs or T cells enriched from blood (not recorded which). The sequence derives from a woman aged 35 to 49 with acute COVID-19.

The CDR3 DNA sequence: TGTGCCAGCAGTCAGCGACCTAGCGGGAGGAATACCGGGGAGCTGTTTTTT. This gives the protein CASSQRPSGRNTGELFF. The gene calls are TRBV6-2 or TRBV6-3 and TRBJ2-2; 11 bases fit TRBD2. V lost 5 bases, J lost 5 bases, and 10 bases stayed unmatched. Germline CDR1 reads MNHEY; CDR2 reads SVGEGT. The length of the CDR3 is 17 residues.